This T cell receptor (beta chain) was observed in a study of T-cell memory formation after mild COVID-19. TCRdb reprocessed the 5' RACE reads via MiXCR and lists one record per CDR3 protein. The data hold approximately 290,000 distinct CDR3 sequences, with around a sixth observed a single time. This clonotype has a handful of counts. Its antigen is currently unknown. Germline values: CDR1 DFQATT, CDR2 SNEGSKA (reference sequence). The V gene end was trimmed by 6 bases and the J gene end by 3 bases; junction bases not matched to a gene: 2. This CDR3 comprises 11 residues. The study's findings and limits: Clones that shrank (day 15 to 85) were balanced CD4/CD8, whereas later expanders leaned CD4+.

The rearrangement joins TRBV20-1 to TRBJ2-7; the match to TRBD1 covers 7 bases. The sequence was obtained from a young man who had mild COVID-19 (a few samples of this study predate the infection). Cell type and time point are not known. Material for sequencing was PBMCs or a T cell subset sorted from them (not recorded which). The CDR3 here is CSARQGYEQYV. The CDR3 bases are TGCAGTGCCAGACAGGGCTACGAGCAGTACGTC.